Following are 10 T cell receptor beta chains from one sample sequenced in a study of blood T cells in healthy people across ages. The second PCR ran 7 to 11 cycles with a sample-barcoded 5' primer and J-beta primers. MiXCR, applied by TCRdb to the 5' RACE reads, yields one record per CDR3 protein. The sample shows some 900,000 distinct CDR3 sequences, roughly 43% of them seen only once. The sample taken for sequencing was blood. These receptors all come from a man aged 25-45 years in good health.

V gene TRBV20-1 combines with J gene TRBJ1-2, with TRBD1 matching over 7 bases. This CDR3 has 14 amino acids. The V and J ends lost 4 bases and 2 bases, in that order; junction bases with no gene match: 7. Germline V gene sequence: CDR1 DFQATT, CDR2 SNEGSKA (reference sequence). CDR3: CSAKEDRENYGYTF. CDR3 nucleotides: TGCAGTGCTAAAGAAGACAGGGAGAACTATGGCTACACCTTC.

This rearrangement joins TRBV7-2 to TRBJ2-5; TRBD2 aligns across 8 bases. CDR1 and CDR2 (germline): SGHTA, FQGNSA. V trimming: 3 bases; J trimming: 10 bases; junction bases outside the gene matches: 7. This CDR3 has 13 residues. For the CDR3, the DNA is TGTGCCAGCAGCTTTAGCGGGGTTAGAGGCCAGTACTTC. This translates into CASSFSGVRGQYF.

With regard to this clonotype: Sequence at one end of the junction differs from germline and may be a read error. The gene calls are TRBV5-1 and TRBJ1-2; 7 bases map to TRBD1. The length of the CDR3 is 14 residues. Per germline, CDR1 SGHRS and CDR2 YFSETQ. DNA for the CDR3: TGCACCAGCAGCTATCGGGACAGTACCTATGGCTACACCTTC. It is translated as CTSSYRDSTYGYTF.

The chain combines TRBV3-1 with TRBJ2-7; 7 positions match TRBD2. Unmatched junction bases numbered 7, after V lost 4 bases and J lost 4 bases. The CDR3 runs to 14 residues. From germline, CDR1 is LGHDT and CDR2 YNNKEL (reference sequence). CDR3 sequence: CASSPGGIGYEQYF. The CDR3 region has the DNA TGTGCCAGCAGCCCCGGGGGGATTGGGTACGAGCAGTACTTC.

This CDR3 reads CASSPPGLGPKEQFF. The CDR3 DNA follows: TGTGCCAGCAGTCCCCCGGGACTAGGACCTAAAGAGCAGTTCTTC. The chain employs TRBV28 and TRBJ2-1, with 8 bases matching TRBD2. J gave up 10 bases and V 5 bases, and 13 bases lay outside the gene matches. The CDR3 consists of 15 residues. CDR1 MDHEN and CDR2 SYDVKM come from the germline V gene.

The CDR3 spells CSGTQGDYSQDTQYF. For the CDR3, the DNA is TGCAGCGGCACACAGGGCGACTATTCACAGGATACGCAGTATTTT. The V gene is TRBV20-1, the J gene TRBJ2-3; a weak D match, TRBD1 (6 bases). This CDR3 region has 15 residues. Germline V lookup: CDR1 DFQATT, CDR2 SNEGSKA (reference sequence).

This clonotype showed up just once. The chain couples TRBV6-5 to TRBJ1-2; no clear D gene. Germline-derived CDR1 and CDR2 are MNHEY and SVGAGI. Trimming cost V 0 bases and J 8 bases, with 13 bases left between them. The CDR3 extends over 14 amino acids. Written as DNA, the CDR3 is TGTGCCAGCAGTTACTCCGAAAACGCCCCGGGCTACACCTTC. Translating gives CASSYSENAPGYTF.

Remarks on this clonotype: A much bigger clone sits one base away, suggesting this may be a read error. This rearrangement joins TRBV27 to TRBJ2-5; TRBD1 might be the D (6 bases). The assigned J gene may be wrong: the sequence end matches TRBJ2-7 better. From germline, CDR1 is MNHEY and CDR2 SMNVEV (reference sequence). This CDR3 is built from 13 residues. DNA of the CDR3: TGTGCCAGCAGCATCACAGGGCCCTACGAGCAGTACTTC. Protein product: CASSITGPYEQYF.

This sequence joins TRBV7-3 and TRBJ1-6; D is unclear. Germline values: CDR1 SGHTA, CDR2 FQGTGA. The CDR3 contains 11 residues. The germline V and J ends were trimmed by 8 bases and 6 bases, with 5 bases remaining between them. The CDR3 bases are TGTGCCAGCGGTATTAATTCACCCCTCCACTTT. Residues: CASGINSPLHF.

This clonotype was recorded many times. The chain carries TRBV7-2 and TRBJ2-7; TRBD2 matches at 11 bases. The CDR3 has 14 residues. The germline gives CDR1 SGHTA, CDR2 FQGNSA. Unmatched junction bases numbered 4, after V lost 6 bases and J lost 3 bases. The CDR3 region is CASRIAGGSYEQYF. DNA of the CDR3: TGTGCCAGCAGGATAGCGGGGGGGAGCTACGAGCAGTACTTC.